The 25 T cell receptor beta chains in this list originate from one sample, sequenced in a study of vaccination and CD4 T cells after COVID-19. These receptors have no known antigen. Cultured CD4+ T cell DNA was sequenced using the Oncomine TCR Beta short-read assay. TCRdb re-called the PCR reads through MiXCR, storing one row per CDR3 protein. The profile covers some 10,000 distinct CDR3 sequences, with around 30% appearing a single time and more than 8% taken by the ten largest. Treatment defined: approximately nine-day PBMC culture with coronavirus spike peptide pools or control peptides (ViraFEST assay). Sequences were obtained from CD4+ T cells from blood, cultured in vitro. The receptor set was obtained from a human donor who had recovered from COVID-19.

In DNA form, the CDR3 reads TGTGCCAGCAGCCTAGTCGGCGAGCAGTACTTC. Amino acid sequence: CASSLVGEQYF. The rearrangement uses TRBV12-3 or TRBV12-4 and TRBJ2-7; D remains ambiguous. Trimming cost V 6 bases and J 6 bases, with 9 bases left between them. The CDR3 covers 11 residues.

The chain employs TRBV7-3 and TRBJ1-1, with a tentative D call TRBD1 (6 bases). CDR1 SGHTA and CDR2 FQGTGA come from the germline V gene. This CDR3 contains 13 residues. Trimming stripped 4 bases from V and 1 base from J, with 7 bases between. The CDR3 reads CASSSTGNTEAFF. The CDR3 DNA sequence: TGTGCCAGCAGCTCGACAGGGAACACTGAAGCTTTCTTT. Variable domain in full (rest from reference TRBV7-3 and TRBJ1-1): GAGVSQTPSNKVTEKGKYVELRCDPISGHTALYWYRQSLGQGPEFLIYFQGTGAADDSGLPNDRFFAVRPEGSVSTLKIQRTERGDSAVYLCASSSTGNTEAFFGQGTRLTVV.

In its sample, this clonotype was seen once. A much bigger clone sits one base away, suggesting this may be a read error. The rearrangement joins TRBV15 to TRBJ1-6, with TRBD1 matching 8 bases. Per the germline V gene, CDR1 is LNHNV and CDR2 is YYDKDF (reference sequence). The CDR3 length is 15 residues. CDR3 protein: CATSRDDRGNSPPHF. For the CDR3, the DNA is TGTGCCACCAGCAGAGATGACAGGGGAAATTCACCCCCCCACTTT. Combining the CDR3 with reference TRBV15 and TRBJ1-6 gives the whole variable domain DAMVIQNPRYQVTQFGKPVTLSCSQTLNHNVMYWYQQKSSQAPKLLFHYYDKDFNNEADTPDNFQSRRPNTSFCFLDIRSPGLGDTAMYLCATSRDDRGNSPPHFGNGTRLTVT.

V and J are TRBV28 and TRBJ2-3; 12 bases are a match to TRBD2. V lost 4 bases, J lost 5 bases, and 7 bases stayed unmatched. Germline CDR1 and CDR2: MDHEN and SYDVKM. This CDR3 spans 16 amino acids. The CDR3: CASSSPTSGSGDTQYF. CDR3 DNA sequence: TGTGCCAGCAGTTCTCCGACTAGCGGGAGTGGAGATACGCAGTATTTT.

This clonotype was detected a few times. The chain combines TRBV6-4 with TRBJ2-2, with a tentative D call TRBD2 (5 bases). V lost 4 bases, J lost 3 bases, and 12 bases lay in between. Germline V gene sequence: CDR1 MRHNA, CDR2 SNTAGT. CDR3 size: 15 residues. The CDR3 coding sequence is TGTGCCAGCAGTGCCCGGGATTCCCACACCGGGGAGCTGTTTTTT. The encoded protein is CASSARDSHTGELFF.

The gene calls are TRBV7-2 and TRBJ2-1, with TRBD2 matching 10 bases. J lost 3 bases, V lost 1 base, and 0 bases had no gene match. CDR1 and CDR2 from the germline V gene are SGHTA and FQGNSA. This CDR3 is built from 15 residues. Here the CDR3 reads CASSLGTSGYNEQFF. The CDR3 DNA is TGTGCCAGCAGCTTAGGGACTAGCGGCTACAATGAGCAGTTCTTC.

CDR3 nucleotide sequence: TGTGCCAGCAGCTTAGGTCGGGTGAACACTGAAGCTTTCTTT. Translation gives CASSLGRVNTEAFF. The V call is TRBV7-2, the J call TRBJ1-1; the D is unclear. This CDR3 is 14 amino acids long. CDR1 and CDR2 from the germline V gene are SGHTA and FQGNSA. Trimming pared 1 base from V and 0 bases from J, leaving 6 bases between. Full variable domain (remainder filled in from reference TRBV7-2 and TRBJ1-1): GAGVSQSPSNKVTEKGKDVELRCDPISGHTALYWYRQSLGQGLEFLIYFQGNSAPDKSGLPSDRFSAERTGGSVSTLTIQRTQQEDSAVYLCASSLGRVNTEAFFGQGTRLTVV.

This clonotype was found a few times. The chain employs TRBV20-1 and TRBJ2-7; 12 nucleotides agree with TRBD2. Trimming at V came to 0 bases and at J to 3 bases, leaving 3 bases not matched to a gene. There are 15 residues in the CDR3. Germline values: CDR1 DFQATT, CDR2 SNEGSKA (reference sequence). CDR3 amino acids: CSARDMTSGSYEQYF. As DNA, the CDR3 is TGCAGTGCTAGAGACATGACTAGCGGGAGCTACGAGCAGTACTTC.

This chain joins TRBV6-2 or TRBV6-3 and TRBJ2-3, with unresolved D. CDR3 length equals 14 residues. The ends were cut back, 5 bases at V and 1 base at J, with 10 bases in the middle. CDR1 is MNHEY, CDR2 SVGEGT, per germline. Here the CDR3 reads CASSGPSRTDTQYF. The CDR3 region has the DNA TGTGCCAGCAGTGGCCCGTCGCGCACAGATACGCAGTATTTT.

Within the sample, this clonotype is medium-sized. This chain links TRBV20-1 with TRBJ1-2, with D maybe TRBD1 (5 bases). The germline CDR1 and CDR2 sequences are DFQATT and SNEGSKA (reference sequence). Trimming took off 6 bases at V and 1 base at J, with 15 bases between the two ends. CDR3 size: 14 residues. The DNA of the CDR3 is TGCAGTGCCCCGACCCGACAGATTAACTATGGCTACACCTTC. Protein: CSAPTRQINYGYTF.

This clonotype was found a few times. This CDR3 reads CASSLVTGGRTEQFF. The DNA of the CDR3 is TGTGCCAGCAGCTTGGTGACAGGGGGAAGGACTGAGCAGTTCTTC. This chain links TRBV5-4 with TRBJ2-1; 9 bases are a match to TRBD1. Trimming cost V 0 bases and J 9 bases; bases outside gene matches: 7. In germline, CDR1 is SGHNT, CDR2 YYREEE (reference sequence). The length of the CDR3 is 15 residues.

This clonotype qualifies as medium-sized. The rearrangement uses TRBV15 and TRBJ1-5, with D tentatively TRBD1 (6 bases). CDR3 length: 14 amino acids. V gave up 1 base and J gave up 6 bases, with 10 bases separating them. CDR1 is LNHNV, CDR2 YYDKDF, per germline (reference sequence). The CDR3 DNA reads as TGTGCCACCAGCAGAGGAGGGGGAGGTCAGCCCCAGCATTTT. Translated: CATSRGGGGQPQHF.

The chain is built from TRBV6-1 and TRBJ2-7, with no clear D. The V end was cut by 10 bases, the J end by 3 bases, with 16 bases between. CDR1 MNHNS and CDR2 SASEGT come from the germline V gene. CDR3 size: 13 residues. The CDR3 region has the DNA TGTGCCATACTAACCGAAGACGGCTACGAGCAGTACTTC. Protein: CAILTEDGYEQYF.

This chain connects TRBV20-1 to TRBJ2-1; D may correspond to TRBD1 or TRBD2 (5 bases each). Trimming left V 5 bases short and J 0 bases short, with 20 bases between. The CDR3 runs 17 residues. Per germline, CDR1 DFQATT and CDR2 SNEGSKA (reference sequence). CDR3 protein: CSAGDSGGGSSYNEQFF. CDR3 in DNA: TGCAGTGCTGGGGATTCTGGGGGTGGGAGCTCCTACAATGAGCAGTTCTTC.

The J gene is TRBJ2-7, the V gene TRBV5-1; D is tentatively TRBD1 or TRBD2 (6 bases each). This CDR3 spans 15 amino acids. Trimming left V 0 bases short and J 0 bases short, with 10 bases between. The V gene's germline CDR1 is SGHRS and CDR2 YFSETQ. CDR3 DNA sequence: TGCGCCAGCAGCTTGGTTGGAGGGGGCTCCTACGAGCAGTACTTC. Protein: CASSLVGGGSYEQYF.

The rearrangement links TRBV27 to TRBJ1-1, with TRBD1 identical over 9 bases. The length of the CDR3 is 14 residues. V lost 4 bases, J lost 5 bases, and 5 bases stayed unmatched. The germline gives CDR1 MNHEY, CDR2 SMNVEV (reference sequence). This CDR3 reads CASSSDRGGTEAFF. As DNA, the CDR3 is TGTGCCAGCAGTTCGGACAGGGGAGGGACTGAAGCTTTCTTT.

The chain employs TRBV28 and TRBJ2-7; D possibly corresponds to TRBD1 (5 bases). V dropped 5 bases and J dropped 9 bases, with 14 bases sitting between them. CDR1 and CDR2 from the germline V gene are MDHEN and SYDVKM. The CDR3 is 12 residues long. The DNA for the CDR3 is TGTGCCAGCAGTCCCAACCTTCAGGGGCAGTACTTC. Translating gives CASSPNLQGQYF.

V gene TRBV3-1 combines with J gene TRBJ2-7, with D possibly TRBD1 on 5 matching bases. Looked up from germline, CDR1 is LGHDT and CDR2 is YNNKEL (reference sequence). This CDR3 is built from 13 residues. V was shortened by 0 bases and J by 9 bases, with 12 bases between the two germline ends. DNA of the CDR3: TGTGCCAGCAGCCAAGATCTTAGGGGCCGGCAGTACTTC. It codes for CASSQDLRGRQYF.

The chain employs TRBV4-2 and TRBJ1-5, with TRBD1 identical over 7 bases. The germline V gene encodes CDR1 LGHNA and CDR2 YNFKEQ. Losses at the gene ends were 3 bases for V and 0 bases for J; bases not matched to a gene: 8. The CDR3 has 17 amino acids. The CDR3 here is CASSQDQGGSSNQPQHF. Here the CDR3 DNA reads TGTGCCAGCAGCCAGGATCAGGGGGGGTCTAGCAATCAGCCCCAGCATTTT.

This chain uses TRBV28 with TRBJ2-7, with no clear D. Between the trimmed V and J ends, which lost 2 bases and 3 bases, there was a span of 5 bases. The CDR3 contains 12 residues. Germline-derived CDR1 and CDR2 are MDHEN and SYDVKM. Written as DNA, the CDR3 is TGTGCCAGCAGTTTAGTCGTCTACGAGCAGTACTTC. Translated: CASSLVVYEQYF.

The chain links TRBV5-1 to TRBJ2-2; D is ambiguous. Germline V lookup: CDR1 SGHRS, CDR2 YFSETQ. This CDR3 is 12 amino acids long. Trimming stripped 5 bases from V and 2 bases from J, with 4 bases between. The CDR3: CASRINTGELFF. The CDR3 bases are TGCGCCAGCAGGATTAACACCGGGGAGCTGTTTTTT.

The V gene is TRBV29-1, the J gene TRBJ2-3, with D possibly matching TRBD1 (6 bases). The CDR3 extends over 13 amino acids. CDR1 and CDR2 from the germline V gene are SQVTM and ANQGSEA. The ends were cut back, 7 bases at V and 2 bases at J, with 13 bases in the middle. CDR3 region: CSAFRDTTDTQYF. For the CDR3, the DNA is TGCAGCGCTTTCCGGGACACCACAGATACGCAGTATTTT.

This clonotype was found a few times. The chain recombines TRBV6-1 with TRBJ2-7; no definite D call. CDR1 is MNHNS, CDR2 SASEGT, per germline. Trimming stripped 0 bases from V and 4 bases from J, with 4 bases between. The length of the CDR3 is 12 residues. This CDR3 is CASSEARYEQYF. CDR3 bases: TGTGCCAGCAGTGAAGCTAGGTACGAGCAGTACTTC.

This clonotype has just a few counts. This sequence joins TRBV2 and TRBJ2-7, with TRBD1 matching 7 bases. Germline-derived CDR1 and CDR2 are SNHLY and FYNNEI. J lost 6 bases, V lost 8 bases, and 10 bases had no gene match. The CDR3 contains 13 residues. The CDR3 reads CASGDSLPREQYF. Written as DNA, the CDR3 is TGTGCCAGCGGGGACAGCCTCCCCCGCGAGCAGTACTTC.

Of note for this clonotype: One junction end disagrees with the germline gene, perhaps due to a read error. The V and J genes are TRBV6-1 and TRBJ2-7; TRBD2 is a possible D gene (5 bases). Per the germline V gene, CDR1 is MNHNS and CDR2 is SASEGT. This CDR3 spans 13 amino acids. In DNA form, the CDR3 reads TGTGCCAGCAGCATTGACGGGCGGGTCGAGCAGTGCTTC. Amino acids: CASSIDGRVEQCF.